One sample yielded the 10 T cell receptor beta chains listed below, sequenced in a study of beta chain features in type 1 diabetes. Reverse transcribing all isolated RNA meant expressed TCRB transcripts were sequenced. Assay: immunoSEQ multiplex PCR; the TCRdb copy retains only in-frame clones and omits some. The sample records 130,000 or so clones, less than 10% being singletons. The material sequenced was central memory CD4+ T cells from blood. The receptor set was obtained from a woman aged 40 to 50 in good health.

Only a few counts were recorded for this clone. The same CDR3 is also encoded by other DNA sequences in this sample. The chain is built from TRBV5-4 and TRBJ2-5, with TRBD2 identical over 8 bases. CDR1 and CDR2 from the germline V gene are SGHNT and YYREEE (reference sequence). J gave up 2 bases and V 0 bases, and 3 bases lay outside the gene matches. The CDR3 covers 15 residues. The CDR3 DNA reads TGTGCCAGCAGCTTGGCCGGGAGGGGGCAAGAGACCCAGTACTTC. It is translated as CASSLAGRGQETQYF.

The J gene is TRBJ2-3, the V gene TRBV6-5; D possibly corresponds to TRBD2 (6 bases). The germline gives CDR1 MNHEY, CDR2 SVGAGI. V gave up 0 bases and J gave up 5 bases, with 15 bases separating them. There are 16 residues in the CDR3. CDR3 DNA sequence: TGTGCCAGCAGTTACTCGGTATGGGGGAGGAGAGATACGCAGTATTTT. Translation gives CASSYSVWGRRDTQYF.

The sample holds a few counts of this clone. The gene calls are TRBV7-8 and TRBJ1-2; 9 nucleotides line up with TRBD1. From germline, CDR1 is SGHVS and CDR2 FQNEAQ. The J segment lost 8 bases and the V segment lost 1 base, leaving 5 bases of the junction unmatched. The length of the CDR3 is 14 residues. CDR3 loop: CASSLVQGAEGYTF. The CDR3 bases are TGTGCCAGCAGCTTAGTACAGGGGGCTGAGGGCTACACCTTC.

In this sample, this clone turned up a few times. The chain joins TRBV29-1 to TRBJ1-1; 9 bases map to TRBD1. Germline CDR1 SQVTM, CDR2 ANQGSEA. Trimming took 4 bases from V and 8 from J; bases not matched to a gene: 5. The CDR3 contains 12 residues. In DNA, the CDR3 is TGCAGCGTTGCCCCGGGACAGGGCGAAGCTTTCTTT. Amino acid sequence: CSVAPGQGEAFF.

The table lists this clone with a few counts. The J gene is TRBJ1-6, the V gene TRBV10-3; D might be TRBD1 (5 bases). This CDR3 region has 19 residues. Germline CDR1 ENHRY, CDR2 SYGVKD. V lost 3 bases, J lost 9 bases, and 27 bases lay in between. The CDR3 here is CAISEGGEGQARFSSPLHF. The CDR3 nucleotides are TGTGCCATCAGTGAAGGAGGGGAGGGGCAGGCCAGGTTTAGTTCACCCCTCCACTTT.

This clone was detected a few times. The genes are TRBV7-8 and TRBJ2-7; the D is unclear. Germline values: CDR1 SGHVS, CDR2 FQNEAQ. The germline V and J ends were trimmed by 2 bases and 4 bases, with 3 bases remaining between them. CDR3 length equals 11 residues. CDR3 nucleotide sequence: TGTGCCAGCAGCTTATATTACGAGCAGTACTTC. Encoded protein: CASSLYYEQYF.

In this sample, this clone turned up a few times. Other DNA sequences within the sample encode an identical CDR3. CDR3 coding DNA: TGTGCCACCAGCAGAGATCTTGGGACAGGGGCCTATGGCTACACCTTC. The encoded protein is CATSRDLGTGAYGYTF. This chain links TRBV15 with TRBJ1-2; 10 bases line up with TRBD1. Losses at the gene ends were 0 bases for V and 4 bases for J; bases not matched to a gene: 5. This CDR3 region has 16 residues. Germline V CDR1 and CDR2: LNHNV, YYDKDF (reference sequence). Complete variable domain (other parts from reference TRBV15 and TRBJ1-2): DAMVIQNPRYQVTQFGKPVTLSCSQTLNHNVMYWYQQKSSQAPKLLFHYYDKDFNNEADTPDNFQSRRPNTSFCFLDIRSPGLGDTAMYLCATSRDLGTGAYGYTFGSGTRLTVV.

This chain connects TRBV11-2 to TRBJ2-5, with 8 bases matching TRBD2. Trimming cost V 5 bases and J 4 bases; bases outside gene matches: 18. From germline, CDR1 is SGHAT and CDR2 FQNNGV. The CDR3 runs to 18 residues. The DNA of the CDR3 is TGTGCCAGCAGCCGGGGCTTGAGCGGGGGCCCGAAAGTAGAGACCCAGTACTTC. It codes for CASSRGLSGGPKVETQYF. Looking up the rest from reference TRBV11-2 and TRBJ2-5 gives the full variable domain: EAGVAQSPRYKIIEKRQSVAFWCNPISGHATLYWYQQILGQGPKLLIQFQNNGVVDDSQLPKDRFSAERLKGVDSTLKIQPAKLEDSAVYLCASSRGLSGGPKVETQYFGPGTRLLVL.

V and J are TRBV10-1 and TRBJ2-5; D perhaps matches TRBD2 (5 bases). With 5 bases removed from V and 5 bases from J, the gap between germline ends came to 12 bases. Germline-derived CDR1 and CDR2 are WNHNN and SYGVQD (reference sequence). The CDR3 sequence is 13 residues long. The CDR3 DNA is TGCGCCAGCAGTAGCGGTTCGTTTGAGACCCAGTACTTC. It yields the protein CASSSGSFETQYF.

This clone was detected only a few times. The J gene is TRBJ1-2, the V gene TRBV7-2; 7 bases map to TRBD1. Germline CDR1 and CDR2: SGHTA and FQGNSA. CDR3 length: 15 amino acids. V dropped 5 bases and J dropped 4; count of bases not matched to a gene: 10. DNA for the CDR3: TGTGCCAGCAGCCTGGACAGGCAATCCTTCTATGGCTACACCTTC. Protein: CASSLDRQSFYGYTF.